This T cell receptor (beta chain) was retrieved from a study of long-term antiretroviral therapy in people with HIV. Findings of the study overall: Clonal populations expanded prior to ART predominated within the repertoire at all time points. Although diversity increased after ART, it remained lower than in transplant donor controls.

Each participant with HIV received care in the United States. The immunoSEQ assay was v3.0, run at survey level. For every sample, sequencing targeted roughly 40,000-55,000 T-cell genomes. Sequencing used immunoSEQ multiplex PCR; TCRdb keeps in-frame clones, though not all of them. The table includes some 35,000 clones, about 93% detected once. To note about this clone: The antigen is unknown.

The TCR comes from a woman in her 50s with HIV. Sequencing was performed on unsorted PBMCs, taken 5.1 years after starting antiretroviral therapy.

Written as DNA, the CDR3 is TGTGCCAGTAGTCCTACCTTCTGGGATGGCTACACCTTC. Translated: CASSPTFWDGYTF. The genes are TRBV19 and TRBJ1-2, with D unresolved. The CDR3 totals 13 residues. The germline V and J ends were trimmed by 5 bases and 6 bases, with 13 bases remaining between them. Germline values: CDR1 LNHDA, CDR2 SQIVND (reference sequence).